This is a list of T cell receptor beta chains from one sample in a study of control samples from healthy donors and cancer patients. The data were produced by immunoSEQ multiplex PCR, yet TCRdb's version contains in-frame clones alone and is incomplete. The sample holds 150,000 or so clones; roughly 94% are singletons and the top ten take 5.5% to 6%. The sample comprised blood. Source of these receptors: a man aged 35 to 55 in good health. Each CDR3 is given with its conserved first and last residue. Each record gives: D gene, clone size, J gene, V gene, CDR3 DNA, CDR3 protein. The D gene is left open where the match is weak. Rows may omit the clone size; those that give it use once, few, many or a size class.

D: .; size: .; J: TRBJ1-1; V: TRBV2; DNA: TGTGCCAGCCGCAGGCCGGTGAACACTGAAGCTTTCTTT; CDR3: CASRRPVNTEAFF
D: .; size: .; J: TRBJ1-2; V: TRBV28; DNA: TGTGCCAGCATGTGGCGGTACCATGGCTACACCTTC; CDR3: CASMWRYHGYTF
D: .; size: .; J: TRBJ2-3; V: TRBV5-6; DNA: TGTGCCAGCAGCCTGAATATCGGCGGGGCCTACACAGATACGCAGTATTTT; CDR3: CASSLNIGGAYTDTQYF
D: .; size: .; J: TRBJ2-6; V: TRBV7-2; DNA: TGTGCCAGCAGCCCCTCTTCCGGGGGAAGCTCTGGGGCCAACGTCCTGACTTTC; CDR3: CASSPSSGGSSGANVLTF
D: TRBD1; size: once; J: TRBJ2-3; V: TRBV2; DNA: TGTGCCAGCAGGGGACAGGGAAGCACAGATACGCAGTATTTT; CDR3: CASRGQGSTDTQYF
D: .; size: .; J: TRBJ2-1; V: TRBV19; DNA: TGTGCCAGTATCCCACCCGTGGACAGTTACAATGAGCAGTTCTTC; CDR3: CASIPPVDSYNEQFF
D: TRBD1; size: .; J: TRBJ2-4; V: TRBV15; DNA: TGTGCCACCAGCAGGGACAGGGGGCAGGACATTCAGTACTTC; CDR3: CATSRDRGQDIQYF
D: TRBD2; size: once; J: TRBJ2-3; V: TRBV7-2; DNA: TGTGCCAGCAGCTTGGGGGGGAGGAGCACAGATACGCAGTATTTT; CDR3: CASSLGGRSTDTQYF
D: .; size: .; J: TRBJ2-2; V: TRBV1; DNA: TGCACCAGCAGCCGCCCGCTAGCGGGCGACACCGGGGAGCTGTTTTTT; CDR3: CTSSRPLAGDTGELFF
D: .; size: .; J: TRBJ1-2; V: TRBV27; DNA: TGTGCCAGCAGTTTTGGGGGGGCTTCCAGCTACACCTTC; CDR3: CASSFGGASSYTF
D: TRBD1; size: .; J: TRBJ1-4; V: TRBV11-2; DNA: TGTGCCAGCAGCCGAACAGGGGGTGGAGAAAAACTGTTTTTT; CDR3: CASSRTGGGEKLFF
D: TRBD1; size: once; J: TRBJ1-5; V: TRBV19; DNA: TGTGCCAGTAGTCCCAGCCTGGACAGGGCCGAGGAGCAGCCCCAGCATTTT; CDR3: CASSPSLDRAEEQPQHF
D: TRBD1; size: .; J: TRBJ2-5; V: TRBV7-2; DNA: TGTGCCAGCAGTCCCGGGACAGGGGGAGAGACCCAGTACTTC; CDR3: CASSPGTGGETQYF
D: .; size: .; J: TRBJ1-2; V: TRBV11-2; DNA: TGTGCCAGCAGCTTAGTCCCAGGGATAGACTATGGCTACACCTTC; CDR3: CASSLVPGIDYGYTF
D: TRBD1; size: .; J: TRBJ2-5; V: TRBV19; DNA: TGTGCCAGTAGTATAGAACAGGGGATAGGGGAGACCCAGTACTTC; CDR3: CASSIEQGIGETQYF
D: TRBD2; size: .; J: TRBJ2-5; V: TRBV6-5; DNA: TGTGCCAGCACTCCCGGGACTAATCAAGAGACCCAGTACTTC; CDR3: CASTPGTNQETQYF
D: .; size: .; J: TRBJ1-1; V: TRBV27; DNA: TGTGCCAGCAGTTCAACGACACCGAACACTGAAGCTTTCTTT; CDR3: CASSSTTPNTEAFF
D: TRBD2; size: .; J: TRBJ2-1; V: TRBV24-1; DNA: TGTGCCACCAGTGACCCCAGCGGGGGGGCCCTCCATGAGCAGTTCTTC; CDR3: CATSDPSGGALHEQFF
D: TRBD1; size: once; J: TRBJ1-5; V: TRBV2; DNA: TGTGCCAGCAGTCCACCCGAGACAGGGGTTGGTCAGCCCCAGCATTTT; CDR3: CASSPPETGVGQPQHF
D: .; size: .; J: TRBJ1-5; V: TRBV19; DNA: TGTGCCACCTCGCGGGGGTTGTGGCAGCCCCAGCATTTT; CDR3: CATSRGLWQPQHF
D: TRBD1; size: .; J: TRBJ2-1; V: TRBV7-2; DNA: TGTGCCAGCGGGGGAAACAGGGGGAGCTACAATGAGCAGTTCTTC; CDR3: CASGGNRGSYNEQFF
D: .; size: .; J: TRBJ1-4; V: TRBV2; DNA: TGTGCCACCACTCTCTTCTCCGGGGAAAAACTGTTTTTT; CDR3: CATTLFSGEKLFF
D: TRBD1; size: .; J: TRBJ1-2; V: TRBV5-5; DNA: TGTGCCAGCAGCCTAGGACAGGCAAACTATGGCTACACCTTC; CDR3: CASSLGQANYGYTF
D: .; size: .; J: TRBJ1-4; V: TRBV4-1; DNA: TGCGCCAGCAGCCAAGCCCCCGGGACGGGTAATGAAAAACTGTTTTTT; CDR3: CASSQAPGTGNEKLFF
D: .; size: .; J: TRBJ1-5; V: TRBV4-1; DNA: TGCGCCAGCAGCCGCTCCGTGGGGTGGTTGGCACAACAAACGCCCCAGCATTTT; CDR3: CASSRSVGWLAQQTPQHF
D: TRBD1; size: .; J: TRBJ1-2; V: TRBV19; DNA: TGTGCCAGTAGTCCGGACAGGGTGAGGGGCTACACCTTC; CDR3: CASSPDRVRGYTF
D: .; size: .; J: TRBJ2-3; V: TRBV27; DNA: TGTGCCAGCAGTTCATGGGGGGGGGCGCAGGATACGCAGTATTTT; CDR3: CASSSWGGAQDTQYF
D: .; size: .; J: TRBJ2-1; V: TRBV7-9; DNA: TGTGCCAGCAGCTCCGGTCTTGTCGGATACAATGAGCAGTTCTTC; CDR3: CASSSGLVGYNEQFF
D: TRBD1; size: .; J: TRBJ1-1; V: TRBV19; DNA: TGTGCCAGCCGCACAGGGGTGGCTGAAGCTTTCTTT; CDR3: CASRTGVAEAFF
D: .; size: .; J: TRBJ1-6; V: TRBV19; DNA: TGTGCCAGTAGTATATTGGGGGGGAATAATTCACCCCTCCACTTT; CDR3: CASSILGGNNSPLHF
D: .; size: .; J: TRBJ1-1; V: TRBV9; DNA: TGTGCCAGCAGCGTCGAGGGGAGGGACACTGAAGCTTTCTTT; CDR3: CASSVEGRDTEAFF
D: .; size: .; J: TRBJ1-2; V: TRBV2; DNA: TGTGCCAGCAGTGATCTCTGGTCACGGGGCTACACCTTC; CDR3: CASSDLWSRGYTF
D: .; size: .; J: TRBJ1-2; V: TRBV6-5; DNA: TGTGCCAGCAGAATTACACGGATAGGAAGCTACACCTTC; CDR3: CASRITRIGSYTF
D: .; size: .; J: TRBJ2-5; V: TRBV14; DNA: TGTGCCAGCAGCCAGGAGACAGTATTCCAAGAGACCCAGTACTTC; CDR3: CASSQETVFQETQYF
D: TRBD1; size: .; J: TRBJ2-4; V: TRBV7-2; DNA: TGTGCCAGCAGCCTAGGACAGGGGAAAAACATTCAGTACTTC; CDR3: CASSLGQGKNIQYF
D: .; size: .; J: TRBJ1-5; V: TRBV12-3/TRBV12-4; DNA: TGTGCCAGCAGTTTGGTCAGCTCCGGGCCCCAGCATTTT; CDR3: CASSLVSSGPQHF
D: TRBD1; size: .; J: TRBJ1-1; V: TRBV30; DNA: TGTGCCTGGAGTACGGGGACAGGTTCTGAAGCTTTCTTT; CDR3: CAWSTGTGSEAFF
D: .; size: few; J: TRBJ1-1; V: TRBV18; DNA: TGTGCCAGCTCACCACTACCAGAAGGTATGAACACTGAAGCTTTCTTT; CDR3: CASSPLPEGMNTEAFF
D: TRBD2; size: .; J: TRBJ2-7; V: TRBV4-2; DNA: TGTGCCAGCAGCCAAAACCTAGCGGGGTCCTCCTACGAGCAGTACTTC; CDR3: CASSQNLAGSSYEQYF
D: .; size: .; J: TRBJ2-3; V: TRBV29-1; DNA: TGCAGCGTTGAAGGGTTGGATACGCAGTATTTT; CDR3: CSVEGLDTQYF
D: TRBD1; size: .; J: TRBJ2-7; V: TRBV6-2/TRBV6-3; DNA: TGTGCCAGCAGTTCCGCGGGGACAGGGGCCTACGAGCAGTACTTC; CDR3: CASSSAGTGAYEQYF